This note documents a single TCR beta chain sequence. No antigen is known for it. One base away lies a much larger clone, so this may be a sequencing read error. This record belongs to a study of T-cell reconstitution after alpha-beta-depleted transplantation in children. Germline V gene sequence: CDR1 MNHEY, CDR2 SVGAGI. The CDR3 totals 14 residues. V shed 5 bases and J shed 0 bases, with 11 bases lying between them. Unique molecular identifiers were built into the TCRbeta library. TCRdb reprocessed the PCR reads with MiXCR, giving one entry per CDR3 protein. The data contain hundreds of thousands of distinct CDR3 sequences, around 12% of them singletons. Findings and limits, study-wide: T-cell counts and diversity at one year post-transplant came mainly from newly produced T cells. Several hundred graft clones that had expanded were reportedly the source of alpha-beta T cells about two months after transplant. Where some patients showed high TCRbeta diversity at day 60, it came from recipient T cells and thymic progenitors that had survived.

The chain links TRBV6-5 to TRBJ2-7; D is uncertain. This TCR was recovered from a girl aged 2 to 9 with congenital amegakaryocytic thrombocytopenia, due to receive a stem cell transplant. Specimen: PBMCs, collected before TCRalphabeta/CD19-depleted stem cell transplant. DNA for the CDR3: TGTGCCAGCAGTCACAAGTCAGGCTCCTACGAGCAGTACTTC. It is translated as CASSHKSGSYEQYF.